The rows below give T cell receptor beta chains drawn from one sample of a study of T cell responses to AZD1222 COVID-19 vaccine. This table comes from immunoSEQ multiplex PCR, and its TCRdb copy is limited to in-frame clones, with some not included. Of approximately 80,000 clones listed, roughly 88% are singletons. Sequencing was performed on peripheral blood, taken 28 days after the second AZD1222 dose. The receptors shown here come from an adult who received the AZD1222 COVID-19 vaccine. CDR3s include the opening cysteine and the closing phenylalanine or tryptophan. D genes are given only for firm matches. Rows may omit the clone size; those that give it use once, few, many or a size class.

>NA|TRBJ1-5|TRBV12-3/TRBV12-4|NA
TGTGCCAGCAGTTTAGATGGTCAGCCCCAGCATTTT
CASSLDGQPQHF
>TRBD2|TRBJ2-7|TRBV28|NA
TGTGCCATCACCGGGACTAGCAGGATTTACGAGCAGTACTTC
CAITGTSRIYEQYF
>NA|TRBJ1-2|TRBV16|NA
TGTGCCAGCAGCCATCTTGACGGAAACTATGGCTACACCTTC
CASSHLDGNYGYTF
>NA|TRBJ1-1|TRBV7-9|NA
TGTGCCAGCAGCTTTCAGGGCTCGAACACTGAAGCTTTCTTT
CASSFQGSNTEAFF
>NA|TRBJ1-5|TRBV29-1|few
TGCAGCGTCGACGCCGGGAAGGGCAATCAGCCCCAGCATTTT
CSVDAGKGNQPQHF
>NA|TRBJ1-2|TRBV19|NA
TGTGCCAGTAGTATAGTAAGAGGGTCCCAAGCTAACTATGGCTACACCTTC
CASSIVRGSQANYGYTF
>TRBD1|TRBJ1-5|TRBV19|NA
TGTGCCAGTAGTATACGGGACAGGGCAGGTCAGCCCCAGCATTTT
CASSIRDRAGQPQHF
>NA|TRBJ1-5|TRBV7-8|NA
TGTGCCAGCAGCTTAGGAGACAATGTAGCGTGGAATCAGCCCCAGCATTTT
CASSLGDNVAWNQPQHF
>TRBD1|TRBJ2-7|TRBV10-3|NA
TGTGCCATCAGTGGACAGGGCCTCGAGCAGTACTTC
CAISGQGLEQYF
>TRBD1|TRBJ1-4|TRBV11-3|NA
TGTGCCAGCAGCTTACAGGGGGTTGATAAAAAACTGTTTTTT
CASSLQGVDKKLFF
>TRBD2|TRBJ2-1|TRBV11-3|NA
TGTGCCAGCAGGCTCGCGCCAACGGGGGGCTACAATGAGCAGTTCTTC
CASRLAPTGGYNEQFF
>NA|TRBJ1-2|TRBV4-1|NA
TGCGCCAGCAGCCATAGCAGCAGAAAGGCAGGGGTCGGAGGCTACACCTTC
CASSHSSRKAGVGGYTF
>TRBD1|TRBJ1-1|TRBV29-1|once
TGCAGCGCGTGGAACCCGGGACAGGGAATAGTTACTGAAGCTTTCTTT
CSAWNPGQGIVTEAFF
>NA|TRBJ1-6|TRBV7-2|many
TGTGCCAGCAGCCTGGGGACCTCCTATAATTCACCCCTCCACTTT
CASSLGTSYNSPLHF
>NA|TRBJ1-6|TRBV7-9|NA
TGTGCCAGCAGCTTCGGGGGCGCATCTAATTCACCCCTCCACTTT
CASSFGGASNSPLHF
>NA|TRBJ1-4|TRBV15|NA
TGTGCCACCAGCAGGTCCCCCAGGGTGGCAACTAATGAAAAACTGTTTTTT
CATSRSPRVATNEKLFF
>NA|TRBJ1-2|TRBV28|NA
TGTGCCAGCTCGGAAGTTAACTATGGCTACACCTTC
CASSEVNYGYTF
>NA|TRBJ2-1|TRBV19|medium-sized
TGTGCCAGTAGCCAGGGACCCCTGGAGGTCAATGAGCAGTTCTTC
CASSQGPLEVNEQFF
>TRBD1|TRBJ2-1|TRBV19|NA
TGTGCCAGTAGCCCCGGACAGGCGGTCCGTAATGAGCAGTTCTTC
CASSPGQAVRNEQFF
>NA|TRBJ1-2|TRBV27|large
TGTGCCAGCACCCAGGAGTTCCGCAGCGTGTCTGGCTACACCTTC
CASTQEFRSVSGYTF
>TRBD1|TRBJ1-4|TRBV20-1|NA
TGCAGTGCTAGTAGGGGACAGGGGGCGCTGGGTGAAAAACTGTTTTTT
CSASRGQGALGEKLFF
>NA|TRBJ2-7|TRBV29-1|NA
TGCAGCGGGACTAACTCCTACGAGCAGTACTTC
CSGTNSYEQYF
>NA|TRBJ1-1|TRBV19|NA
TGTGCCAGTAGTATCCTCGCTGAAGCTTTCTTT
CASSILAEAFF
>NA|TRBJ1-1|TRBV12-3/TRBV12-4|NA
TGTGCCAGCAGTCCGCTGACTGAAGCTTTCTTT
CASSPLTEAFF
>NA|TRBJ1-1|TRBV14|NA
TGTGCCAGCAGCCAAGCAGGCGTGAAGGTGATCTTT
CASSQAGVKVIF
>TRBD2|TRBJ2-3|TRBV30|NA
TGTGCCTGGAGTCCCAGCGGGGGGACCACAGATACGCAGTATTTT
CAWSPSGGTTDTQYF
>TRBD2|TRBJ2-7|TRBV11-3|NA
TGTGCCAGCAGCCCCCCTGGGCCTAGCGGGACCTACGAGCAGTACTTC
CASSPPGPSGTYEQYF
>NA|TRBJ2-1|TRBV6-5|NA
TGTGCCAGCAGTTACGACTCCCGGGGCTACAATGAGCAGTTCTTC
CASSYDSRGYNEQFF
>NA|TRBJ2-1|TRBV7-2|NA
TGTGCCAGCAGCCCCTCTTATAACAATGAGCAGTTCTTC
CASSPSYNNEQFF
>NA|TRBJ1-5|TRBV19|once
TGTGCCAGTAGTATGCTGGACAGAAAGCTTAATCAGCCCCAGCATTTT
CASSMLDRKLNQPQHF
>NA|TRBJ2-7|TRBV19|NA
TGTGCCAGTAGTTTTCGGGCGGGATCTGTCAACGAGCAGTACTTC
CASSFRAGSVNEQYF
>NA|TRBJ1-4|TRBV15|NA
TGTGCCACCAGCAGGGAAACCTTGAGGCTAAGGGGCCAAGTAGGAAAACTGTTTTTT
CATSRETLRLRGQVGKLFF
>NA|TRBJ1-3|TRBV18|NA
TGTGCCAGCTCACCCGGTTTGCGGGACGACGGAAACACCATATATTTT
CASSPGLRDDGNTIYF
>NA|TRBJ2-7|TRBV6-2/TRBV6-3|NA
TGTGCCAGCAGTTACCCCCCATCCTCCTACGAGCAGTACTTC
CASSYPPSSYEQYF
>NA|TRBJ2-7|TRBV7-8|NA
TGTGCCAGCAGCTTAGACAGGGCCCCCTACGAGCAGTACTTC
CASSLDRAPYEQYF
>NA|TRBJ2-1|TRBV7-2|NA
TGTGCCAGCAGCTTATACGGGATAAATGAGCAGTTCTTC
CASSLYGINEQFF
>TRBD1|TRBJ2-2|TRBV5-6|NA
TGTGCCAGCAGCTTGATAAGGGGGCTTGGCACCGGGGAGCTGTTTTTT
CASSLIRGLGTGELFF
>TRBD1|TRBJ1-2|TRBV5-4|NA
TGTGCCAGCAGCTTGGAAGGTGACAGGGGAGACGGCTACACCTTC
CASSLEGDRGDGYTF
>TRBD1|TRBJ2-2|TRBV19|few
TGTGCCAGTAGGGACAGGACGAACACCGGGGAGCTGTTTTTT
CASRDRTNTGELFF
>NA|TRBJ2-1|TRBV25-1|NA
TGTGCCAGCAGTGAATTTAAGGGGTACAATGAGCAGTTCTTC
CASSEFKGYNEQFF
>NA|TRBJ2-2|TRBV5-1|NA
TGCGCCAGCAGCTTGGCAGGGGAGTCCACCGGGGAGCTGTTTTTT
CASSLAGESTGELFF
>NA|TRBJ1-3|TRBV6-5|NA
NA
CASSTSGNSGNTIYF
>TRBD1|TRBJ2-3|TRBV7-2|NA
TGTGCCAGCAGCCGTCGACTTGTGACAGGGAGCACAGATACGCAGTATTTT
CASSRRLVTGSTDTQYF
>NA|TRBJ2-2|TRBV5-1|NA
TGCGCCAGCAGCTTGGAAGTCGGGGCTTACACCGGGGAGCTGTTTTTT
CASSLEVGAYTGELFF
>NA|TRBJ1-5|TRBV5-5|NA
TGTGCCAGCAGCTTGGGGGGGACCGCAGGGCCCCAGCATTTT
CASSLGGTAGPQHF
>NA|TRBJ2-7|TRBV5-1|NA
TGCGCCAGCAGCTCGGCCCTCTACGAGCAGTACTTC
CASSSALYEQYF
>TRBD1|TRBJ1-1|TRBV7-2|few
TGTGCCAGCAGCTTAGCCCCGGGACAGGGGGACGGCACTGAAGCTTTCTTT
CASSLAPGQGDGTEAFF
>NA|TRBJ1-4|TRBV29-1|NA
TGCAGCGTTGAAGGGGGGGATGAAAAACTGTTTTTT
CSVEGGDEKLFF
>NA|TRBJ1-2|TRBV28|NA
TGTGCCAGCAGCTCGGGAGGCTACACCTTC
CASSSGGYTF
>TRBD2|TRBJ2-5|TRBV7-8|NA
TGTGCCAGCAGCCCACGGCGGGAGGGCCTCGAGACCCAGTACTTC
CASSPRREGLETQYF
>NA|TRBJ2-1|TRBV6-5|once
TGTGCCAGCAGTTACGATTGGTTAGAGCAGTTCTTC
CASSYDWLEQFF
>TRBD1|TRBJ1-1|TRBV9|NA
TGTGCCAGCAGCGTGGGACAGGTAAACACTGAAGCTTTCTTT
CASSVGQVNTEAFF
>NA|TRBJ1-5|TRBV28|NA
TGTGCCAGCGCCCCGGGCAATCAGCCCCAGCATTTT
CASAPGNQPQHF
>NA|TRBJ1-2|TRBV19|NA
TGTGCCAGTAGTGCGCGGGGAGACTATGGCTACACCTTC
CASSARGDYGYTF
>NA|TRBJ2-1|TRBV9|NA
TGTGCCAGCAGCGTTTTGGGGTTCGATGAGCAGTTCTTC
CASSVLGFDEQFF
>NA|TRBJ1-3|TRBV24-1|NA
TGTGCCACCAGTGACCCTTTTGGGGCCCTCTCTGGAAACACCATATATTTT
CATSDPFGALSGNTIYF